Shown below are 20 T cell receptor beta chains from a single sample sequenced in a study of blood T cell repertoires in COVID-19. Clones were sequenced by immunoSEQ multiplex PCR, and TCRdb holds only the in-frame ones, with some missing. The top ten clones hold less than 4% of a sample with around 250,000 clones, approximately 78% of them seen once. Material: peripheral blood. The receptors were sampled from a woman younger than 30 with acute or convalescent COVID-19.

The rearrangement links TRBV4-3 to TRBJ1-1, with unresolved D. The CDR3 covers 13 residues. V lost 0 bases and J 8 bases, leaving 10 bases between the germline ends. CDR1 LGHNA and CDR2 YSLEER come from the germline V gene. The CDR3 spells CASSQDVTTEAFF. The CDR3 DNA sequence: TGCGCCAGCAGCCAAGATGTGACTACAGAAGCTTTCTTT.

The sample holds one count of this clone. The chain couples TRBV7-2 to TRBJ2-7; D perhaps matches TRBD2 (5 bases). The germline gives CDR1 SGHTA, CDR2 FQGNSA. CDR3 length: 15 residues. With 4 bases removed from V and 4 bases from J, the gap between germline ends came to 17 bases. CDR3 protein: CASSSSRNRGYEQYF. DNA of the CDR3: TGTGCCAGCAGCTCGAGCCGCAATAGAGGGTACGAGCAGTACTTC.

The V gene is TRBV6-5, the J gene TRBJ2-7; a possible D gene is TRBD1 (6 bases). The CDR3 covers 13 residues. In germline, CDR1 is MNHEY, CDR2 SVGAGI. With 5 bases removed from V and 9 bases from J, the gap between germline ends came to 17 bases. The CDR3 reads CASSNEQGTWQYF. The CDR3 region has the DNA TGTGCCAGCAGTAACGAACAGGGTACGTGGCAGTACTTC.

The CDR3 spells CASSYSKRSLHNEQFF. DNA of the CDR3: TGTGCCAGCAGTTACTCGAAGCGATCCTTGCACAATGAGCAGTTCTTC. The chain combines TRBV6-5 with TRBJ2-1; D is ambiguous. The V gene's germline CDR1 is MNHEY and CDR2 SVGAGI. The CDR3 runs to 16 residues. The V end lost 0 bases, the J end lost 5 bases, and 14 bases lay between the germline ends.

V is TRBV30 and J is TRBJ1-2; TRBD1 matches at 9 bases. The germline gives CDR1 GTSNPN, CDR2 SVGIG (reference sequence). Unmatched junction bases numbered 5, after V lost 7 bases and J lost 5 bases. The CDR3 is made up of 12 amino acids. The CDR3 sequence: CASDRGSYGYTF. The CDR3 DNA follows: TGTGCCTCGGACAGGGGCTCTTATGGCTACACCTTC.

The V gene is TRBV2, the J gene TRBJ1-6; 7 bases map to TRBD1. This CDR3 has 14 residues. Germline CDR1 reads SNHLY; CDR2 reads FYNNEI. With V trimmed by 4 bases and J by 10 bases, 7 bases remained unmatched. CDR3 in DNA: TGTGCCAGCAGTGTTAGGGGGCGTGAATCACCCCTCCACTTT. Its protein product is CASSVRGRESPLHF.

The chain has TRBV29-1 and TRBJ2-1; 8 nucleotides agree with TRBD1. V shed 7 bases and J 8 bases; nucleotides not matched to a gene: 13. Germline loops: CDR1 SQVTM, CDR2 ANQGSEA. The CDR3 is made up of 14 amino acids. The CDR3 coding sequence is TGCAGCGCCCGGACAGGGCACTCCAGAGATGAGCAGTTCTTC. Translating gives CSARTGHSRDEQFF.

The sample holds one count of this clone. This chain joins TRBV7-3 and TRBJ2-1; tentative D call: TRBD1 (6 bases). The V end was cut by 5 bases, the J end by 7 bases, with 6 bases between. The CDR3 length is 11 residues. CDR1 is SGHTA, CDR2 FQGTGA, per germline. CDR3 sequence (DNA): TGTGCCAGCAGCCAGGGGAATGAGCAGTTCTTC. Encoded protein: CASSQGNEQFF.

The chain has TRBV3-1 (or the pseudogene TRBV3-2) and TRBJ2-1, with 8 bases that match TRBD1. The germline CDR1 and CDR2 sequences are LGHDT and YNNKEL (reference sequence). The V gene end was trimmed by 8 bases and the J gene end by 8 bases; junction bases not matched to a gene: 14. The CDR3 loop spans 15 amino acids. As DNA, the CDR3 is TGTGCCAGCCCCTCCAGGGGGCGATGGCTAGATGAGCAGTTCTTC. Translation: CASPSRGRWLDEQFF.

The V and J genes are TRBV6-2 or TRBV6-3 and TRBJ2-1; possible D gene TRBD2, 7 bases. Trimming removed 2 bases from V and 4 bases from J, with 12 bases in between. CDR1 and CDR2 (germline): MNHEY, SVGEGT. This CDR3 region has 15 residues. Here the CDR3 reads CASSYVRGRYNEQFF. CDR3 in DNA: TGTGCCAGCAGTTACGTGCGGGGGCGTTACAATGAGCAGTTCTTC.

This clone was counted many times. This rearrangement joins TRBV25-1 to TRBJ1-2; D uncertain. CDR1 is MGHDK and CDR2 is SYGVNS in the germline V gene. Trimming left V 4 bases short and J 3 bases short, with 6 bases between. This CDR3 comprises 12 residues. The chain's CDR3 is CASSASYYGYTF. CDR3 sequence (DNA): TGTGCCAGCAGTGCCTCCTACTATGGCTACACCTTC.

In its sample, this clone was seen a few times. At the DNA level, this CDR3 is encoded by other sequences in the same sample as well. The chain has TRBV9 and TRBJ2-5, with 8 bases that match TRBD1. Germline loops: CDR1 SGDLS, CDR2 YYNGEE. The CDR3 covers 15 residues. After removal of 2 bases from V and 3 bases from J, the junction contained 6 bases not matched to a gene. CDR3 in DNA: TGTGCCAGCAGCGTTCAGGCAGGGGGCAAAGAGACCCAGTACTTC. Translation: CASSVQAGGKETQYF.

V usage is TRBV19 and J usage is TRBJ2-2; TRBD2 aligns across 16 bases. The CDR3 is 19 amino acids. Trimming took 5 bases from V and 5 from J; bases not matched to a gene: 11. Looked up from germline, CDR1 is LNHDA and CDR2 is SQIVND (reference sequence). The CDR3 sequence: CASSSYGTSGRAVTGELFF. CDR3 sequence (DNA): TGTGCCAGTAGTTCCTACGGGACTAGCGGGAGGGCCGTGACCGGGGAGCTGTTTTTT.

The sample holds one count of this clone. The rearrangement uses TRBV5-4 and TRBJ2-3; D is possibly TRBD2 (6 bases). This CDR3 is built from 18 residues. V lost 4 bases, J lost 1 base, and 22 bases lay in between. In germline, CDR1 is SGHNT, CDR2 YYREEE (reference sequence). The CDR3 reads CASSGKDLSGVGTDTQYF. Here the CDR3 DNA reads TGTGCCAGCAGCGGGAAGGATTTATCGGGGGTAGGCACAGATACGCAGTATTTT.

The J gene is TRBJ2-3, the V gene TRBV19; D possibly corresponds to TRBD2 (5 bases). Germline CDR1 is LNHDA and CDR2 is SQIVND (reference sequence). The CDR3 sequence is 15 residues long. Trimming removed 10 bases from V and 0 bases from J, with 17 bases in between. Here the CDR3 DNA reads TGTGCCACCCGCCCTCGCGGGTTTAGCACAGATACGCAGTATTTT. Protein sequence: CATRPRGFSTDTQYF.

The V call is TRBV7-2, the J call TRBJ2-5; the D is unclear. The CDR3 totals 14 residues. Trimming left V 5 bases short and J 3 bases short, with 13 bases between. Germline V gives CDR1 SGHTA, CDR2 FQGNSA. The DNA of the CDR3 is TGTGCCAGCAGCCCACTCTATAGAGAAGAGACCCAGTACTTC. It encodes CASSPLYREETQYF.

The chain links TRBV29-1 to TRBJ1-2; 11 positions agree with TRBD1. J was trimmed by 7 bases and V by 3 bases; bases with no gene match: 7. The germline gives CDR1 SQVTM, CDR2 ANQGSEA. The CDR3 runs 14 residues. For the CDR3, the DNA is TGCAGCGTTGACCCCTGGACAGGGGGCTTTGGCTACACCTTC. Protein product: CSVDPWTGGFGYTF. The variable domain in full, with the rest retrieved from reference TRBV29-1 and TRBJ1-2, is SAVISQKPSRDICQRGTSLTIQCQVDSQVTMMFWYRQQPGQSLTLIATANQGSEATYESGFVIDKFPISRPNLTFSTLTVSNMSPEDSSIYLCSVDPWTGGFGYTFGSGTRLTVV.

V usage is TRBV19 and J usage is TRBJ2-7; 10 nucleotides agree with TRBD2. Unmatched junction bases numbered 5, after V lost 4 bases and J lost 2 bases. Germline-derived CDR1 and CDR2 are LNHDA and SQIVND (reference sequence). The CDR3 is 15 residues long. Here the CDR3 DNA reads TGTGCCAGTAGTAATAAAGCGGGAGGGGCCTACGAGCAGTACTTC. Residues: CASSNKAGGAYEQYF.

This clone has just one count. The chain employs TRBV12-3 or TRBV12-4 and TRBJ1-1; weak D call: TRBD1 (6 bases). Trimming stripped 5 bases from V and 4 bases from J, with 11 bases between. The CDR3 is 13 amino acids. The chain's CDR3 is CASSLTGITEAFF. DNA for the CDR3: TGTGCCAGCAGTCTAACAGGGATCACTGAAGCTTTCTTT.

This sequence joins TRBV27 and TRBJ2-7; 8 bases line up with TRBD1. Germline CDR1 MNHEY, CDR2 SMNVEV (reference sequence). The ends lost 6 bases at V and 5 bases at J; junction bases unmatched: 12. The CDR3 length is 15 residues. CDR3 in amino acids: CASRSGQGNRHEQYF. As DNA, the CDR3 is TGTGCCAGCAGATCAGGACAGGGTAATCGTCACGAGCAGTACTTC.